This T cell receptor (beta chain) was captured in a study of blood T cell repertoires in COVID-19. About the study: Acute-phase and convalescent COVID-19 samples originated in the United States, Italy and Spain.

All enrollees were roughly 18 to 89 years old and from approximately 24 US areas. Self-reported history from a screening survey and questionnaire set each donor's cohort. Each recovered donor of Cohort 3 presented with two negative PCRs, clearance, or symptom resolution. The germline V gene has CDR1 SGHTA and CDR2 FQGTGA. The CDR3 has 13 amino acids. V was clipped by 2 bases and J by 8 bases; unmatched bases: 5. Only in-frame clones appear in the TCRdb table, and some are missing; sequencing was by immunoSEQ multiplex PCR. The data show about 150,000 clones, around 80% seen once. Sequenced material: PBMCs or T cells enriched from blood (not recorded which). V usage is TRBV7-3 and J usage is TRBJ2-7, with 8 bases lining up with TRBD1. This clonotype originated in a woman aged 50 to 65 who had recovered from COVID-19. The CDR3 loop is CASSLGGQGQQYF. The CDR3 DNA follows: TGTGCCAGCAGCTTAGGAGGACAGGGCCAGCAGTACTTC.